These 16 T cell receptor beta chains share one sample of origin, sequenced in a study of cytomegalovirus exposure and HLA in healthy donors (dated by TCRdb to about 2017). Receptors were amplified or captured by the immunoSEQ multiplex PCR assay. The multiplex PCR relied on a mix of 60 forward primers for TCR Vbeta segments and 13 reverse primers for TCR Jbeta segments. TCRdb carries this immuneACCESS record with in-frame sequences only. Its versions omit some clonotypes, under half of them owing to an unresolved V gene in the studies checked, with the rest unexplained. Across this sample there are 100,000 or so clones, with over 60% seen only once. Roughly 5.6% of the sample goes to the ten largest clones. Sequenced: PBMCs. The receptors here all came from a female donor in good health and CMV-seropositive.

A few counts support this clone. The chain uses TRBV7-2 and TRBJ2-7, with a weak D call TRBD1 (7 bases). This CDR3 region has 14 residues. CDR1 SGHTA and CDR2 FQGNSA come from the germline V gene. Trimming pared 4 bases from V and 5 bases from J, leaving 15 bases between. In DNA, the CDR3 is TGTGCCAGCAGCTCCGGAGCAGGGGGGCACGAGCAGTACTTC. As protein: CASSSGAGGHEQYF.

This clone was counted a few times. The chain has TRBV13 and TRBJ2-6, with D tentatively TRBD2 (5 bases). Trimming left V 4 bases short and J 1 base short, with 20 bases between. This CDR3 has 19 residues. Germline CDR1 reads PRHDT; CDR2 reads FYEKMQ (reference sequence). CDR3 DNA: TGTGCCAGCAGCTCCACTAGGAGGTCTTTTGGTTCTGGGGCCAACGTCCTGACTTTC. Residues: CASSSTRRSFGSGANVLTF.

The CDR3 nucleotides read TGTGCCAGCAGTTCACAGGGGGCTCGCAGGTCACCCCTCCACTTT. Translating gives CASSSQGARRSPLHF. V and J are TRBV27 and TRBJ1-6; 9 nucleotides match TRBD1. Germline V gives CDR1 MNHEY, CDR2 SMNVEV (reference sequence). This CDR3 is 15 amino acids long. V shed 4 bases and J 10 bases; nucleotides not matched to a gene: 8.

The rearrangement uses TRBV18 and TRBJ2-7; D is uncertain. The CDR3 length is 14 residues. The V end was cut by 6 bases, the J end by 2 bases, with 14 bases between. Germline V lookup: CDR1 KGHSH, CDR2 LQKENI. The CDR3 DNA is TGTGCCAGCTCTCGTCCGGGTTTCCCCTACGAGCAGTACTTC. This encodes CASSRPGFPYEQYF.

This clone was seen only a few times. V is TRBV6-5 and J is TRBJ1-1, with TRBD1 as a possible D gene (6 bases). Per germline, CDR1 MNHEY and CDR2 SVGAGI. V shed 2 bases and J shed 2 bases, with 15 bases lying between them. The CDR3 loop spans 16 amino acids. CDR3 loop: CASSYIGRTVNTEAFF. CDR3 DNA sequence: TGTGCCAGCAGTTACATCGGCAGGACAGTTAACACTGAAGCTTTCTTT.

The chain combines TRBV5-4 with TRBJ1-1, with D hard to call. V lost 4 bases to trimming and J lost 0 bases, with 10 bases between them. The V gene's germline CDR1 is SGHNT and CDR2 YYREEE (reference sequence). The CDR3 contains 14 residues. CDR3 region: CASSPRHLNTEAFF. In DNA, the CDR3 is TGTGCCAGCAGCCCTCGACATCTGAACACTGAAGCTTTCTTT.

The rearrangement joins TRBV18 to TRBJ2-5; 8 bases map to TRBD2. The ends lost 0 bases at V and 5 bases at J; junction bases unmatched: 2. The CDR3 is 14 amino acids. The germline CDR1 and CDR2 sequences are KGHSH and LQKENI. The CDR3 protein is CASSPPPGGETQYF. CDR3 coding DNA: TGTGCCAGCTCACCACCTCCGGGAGGGGAGACCCAGTACTTC.

The V and J genes are TRBV10-3 and TRBJ2-7; TRBD2 aligns across 11 bases. CDR1 is ENHRY and CDR2 is SYGVKD in the germline V gene. This CDR3 is built from 17 residues. V gave up 3 bases and J gave up 4 bases; unmatched junction bases: 11. This CDR3 is CAISDSEGSGRGYEQYF. The CDR3 DNA is TGTGCCATCAGTGACTCCGAGGGTAGCGGGAGGGGGTACGAGCAGTACTTC.

The V and J genes are TRBV10-2 and TRBJ1-4; TRBD1 matches 9 bases. Germline V gives CDR1 WSHSY, CDR2 SAAADI. V lost 5 bases and J lost 7; bases outside the gene matches: 5. This CDR3 is 14 amino acids long. CDR3 loop: CASSNRGLGEKLFF. The CDR3 DNA sequence: TGCGCCAGCAGTAACAGGGGGCTGGGTGAAAAACTGTTTTTT.

This clone was found once. The chain couples TRBV6-1 to TRBJ1-5; TRBD1 might be the D (6 bases). CDR1 MNHNS and CDR2 SASEGT come from the germline V gene. With 5 bases removed from V and 7 bases from J, the gap between germline ends came to 15 bases. This CDR3 region has 14 residues. CDR3 nucleotides: TGTGCCAGCAGTCCGGGACAAGACGGCCAGCCCCAGCATTTT. Protein: CASSPGQDGQPQHF.

This clone showed up just once. The chain recombines TRBV5-1 with TRBJ2-3; possible D gene TRBD2, 7 bases. The CDR3 spans 15 residues. The V gene lost 1 base and the J gene lost 2 bases, with 11 bases spanning the gap. Germline V lookup: CDR1 SGHRS, CDR2 YFSETQ. The CDR3 DNA reads as TGCGCCAGCAGCTTGAGGGGGGGAGACACAGATACGCAGTATTTT. Translated: CASSLRGGDTDTQYF.

The chain recombines TRBV9 with TRBJ2-7; D call uncertain. The CDR3 has 13 amino acids. Looked up from germline, CDR1 is SGDLS and CDR2 is YYNGEE. Trimming took off 0 bases at V and 6 bases at J, with 10 bases between the two ends. Here the CDR3 reads CASSVVELSEQYF. CDR3 nucleotide sequence: TGTGCCAGCAGCGTAGTCGAGTTAAGCGAGCAGTACTTC.

This clone was counted only a few times. This chain joins TRBV7-3 and TRBJ1-2, with D unresolved. The germline V gene encodes CDR1 SGHTA and CDR2 FQGTGA. V shed 1 base and J shed 0 bases, with 3 bases lying between them. The CDR3 contains 13 residues. The CDR3 sequence is CASSLSTNYGYTF. The CDR3 bases are TGTGCCAGCAGCTTAAGTACTAACTATGGCTACACCTTC.

This chain connects TRBV19 to TRBJ1-1; D is possibly TRBD1 (5 bases). V lost 8 bases to trimming and J lost 6 bases, with 22 bases between them. The germline gives CDR1 LNHDA, CDR2 SQIVND (reference sequence). The CDR3 is 15 amino acids. For the CDR3, the DNA is TGTGCCAGTGAGGACAAACAGGCTACGACGGCTGAAGCTTTCTTT. Protein product: CASEDKQATTAEAFF.

V gene TRBV11-2 combines with J gene TRBJ1-2; TRBD1 matches at 7 bases. Germline values: CDR1 SGHAT, CDR2 FQNNGV. V lost 7 bases, J lost 7 bases, and 6 bases stayed unmatched. The CDR3 consists of 12 residues. The CDR3 region has the DNA TGTGCCAGCAACGCAGACAGGGCTGGCTACACCTTC. Amino acids: CASNADRAGYTF.

The chain links TRBV19 to TRBJ1-1, with D tentatively TRBD1 (6 bases). Trimming cost V 6 bases and J 3 bases, with 11 bases left between them. This CDR3 contains 13 residues. Per the germline V gene, CDR1 is LNHDA and CDR2 is SQIVND (reference sequence). The CDR3 region has the DNA TGTGCCAGTAGCTGGACAGAAGACACTGAAGCTTTCTTT. As protein: CASSWTEDTEAFF.